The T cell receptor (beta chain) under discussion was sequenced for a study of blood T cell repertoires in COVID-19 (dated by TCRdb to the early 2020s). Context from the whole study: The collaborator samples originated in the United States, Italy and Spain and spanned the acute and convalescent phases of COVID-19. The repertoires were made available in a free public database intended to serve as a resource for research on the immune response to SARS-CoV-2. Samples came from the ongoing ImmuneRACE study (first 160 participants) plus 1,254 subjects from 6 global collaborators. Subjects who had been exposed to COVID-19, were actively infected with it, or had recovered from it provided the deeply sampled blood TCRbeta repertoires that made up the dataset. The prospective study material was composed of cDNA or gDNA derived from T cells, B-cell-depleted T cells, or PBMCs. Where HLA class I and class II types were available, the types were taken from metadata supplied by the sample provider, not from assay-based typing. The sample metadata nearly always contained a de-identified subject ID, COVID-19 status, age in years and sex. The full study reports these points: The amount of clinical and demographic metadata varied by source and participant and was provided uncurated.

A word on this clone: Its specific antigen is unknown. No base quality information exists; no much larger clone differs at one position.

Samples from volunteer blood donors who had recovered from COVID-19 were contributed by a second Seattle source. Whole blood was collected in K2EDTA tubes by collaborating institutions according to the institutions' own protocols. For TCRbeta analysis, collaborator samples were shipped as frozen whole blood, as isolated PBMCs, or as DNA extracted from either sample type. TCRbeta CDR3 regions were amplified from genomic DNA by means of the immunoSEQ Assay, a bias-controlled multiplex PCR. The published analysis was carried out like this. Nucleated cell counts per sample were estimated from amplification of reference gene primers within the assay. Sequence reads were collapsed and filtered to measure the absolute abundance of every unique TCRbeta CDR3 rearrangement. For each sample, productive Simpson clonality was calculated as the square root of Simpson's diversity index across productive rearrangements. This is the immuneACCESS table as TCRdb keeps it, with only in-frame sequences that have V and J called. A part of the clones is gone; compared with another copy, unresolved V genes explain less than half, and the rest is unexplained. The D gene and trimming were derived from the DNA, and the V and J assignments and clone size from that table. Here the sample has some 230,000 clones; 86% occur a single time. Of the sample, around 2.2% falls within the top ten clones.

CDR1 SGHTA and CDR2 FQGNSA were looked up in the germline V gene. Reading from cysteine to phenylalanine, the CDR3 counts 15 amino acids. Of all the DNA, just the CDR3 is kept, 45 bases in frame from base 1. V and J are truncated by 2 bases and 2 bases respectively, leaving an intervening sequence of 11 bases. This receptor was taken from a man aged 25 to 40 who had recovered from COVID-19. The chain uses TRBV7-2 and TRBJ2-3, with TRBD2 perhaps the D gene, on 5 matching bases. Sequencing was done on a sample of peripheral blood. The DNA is TGTGCCAGCAGCTTAAACGGGGAAACCACAGATACGCAGTATTTT. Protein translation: CASSLNGETTDTQYF.